Listed below are T cell receptor beta chains from one sample, sequenced in a study of T cell repertoires in urothelial bladder cancer. TCRdb's copy holds only in-frame clones and misses some; the assay was immunoSEQ multiplex PCR. The profile shows roughly 6,000 clones, 71% of them singletons. Material: tumor-infiltrating cells from bladder cancer. The origin of the receptors is a human donor with urothelial carcinoma. CDR3s include the opening cysteine and the closing phenylalanine or tryptophan. The D gene is left open where the match is weak. Clone size is stated in some rows and not others, as once, few, many or a class when expanded.

size: .; J: TRBJ2-7; D: .; V: TRBV10-3; DNA: TGTGCCATCAGTGAGACAGGGTACGAGCAGTACTTC; CDR3: CAISETGYEQYF
size: .; J: TRBJ2-1; D: .; V: TRBV28; DNA: TGTGCCAGCAGTTTAGGGACTTTTTACAATGAGCAGTTCTTC; CDR3: CASSLGTFYNEQFF
size: .; J: TRBJ1-5; D: TRBD1; V: TRBV2; DNA: TGTGCCAGCAGCACCAACAGGGGCGATTATCAGCCCCAGCATTTT; CDR3: CASSTNRGDYQPQHF
size: .; J: TRBJ2-7; D: .; V: TRBV28; DNA: TGTGCCAGCAGTTACTCAGGGTCCCGATACGAGCAGTACTTC; CDR3: CASSYSGSRYEQYF
size: .; J: TRBJ2-1; D: .; V: TRBV7-2; DNA: TGTGCCAGCAGCTTAACTGGGGGTACCTACAATGAGCAGTTCTTC; CDR3: CASSLTGGTYNEQFF
size: .; J: TRBJ1-5; D: .; V: TRBV7-2; DNA: TGTGCCAGCAGCTTAGATACATGGGCGAGTGAGGGTCGGATTCAGCCCCAGCATTTT; CDR3: CASSLDTWASEGRIQPQHF
size: .; J: TRBJ2-1; D: .; V: TRBV7-3; DNA: TGTGCCAGCAGCGATTATATGGACAATGAGCAGTTCTTC; CDR3: CASSDYMDNEQFF
size: few; J: TRBJ2-7; D: .; V: TRBV28; DNA: TGTGCCAGCAGCACTGACCCGGGTTGGGCCTACGAGCAGTACTTC; CDR3: CASSTDPGWAYEQYF
size: .; J: TRBJ1-5; D: .; V: TRBV28; DNA: TGTGCCAGCACCTTAGGGCCGGGGAACAATCAGCCCCAGCATTTT; CDR3: CASTLGPGNNQPQHF
size: .; J: TRBJ1-1; D: .; V: TRBV11-2; DNA: TGTGCCGCCAGGGGTTTGGACACTGAAGCTTTCTTT; CDR3: CAARGLDTEAFF
size: .; J: TRBJ2-2; D: .; V: TRBV7-6; DNA: TGTGCCAGCAGCTCGAACAGGGTCCGGGAGCTGTTTTTT; CDR3: CASSSNRVRELFF
size: .; J: TRBJ1-5; D: .; V: TRBV6-5; DNA: TGTGCCAGCAGTTTAGGACAGTTTCAGCCCCAGCATTTT; CDR3: CASSLGQFQPQHF
size: .; J: TRBJ1-2; D: .; V: TRBV7-9; DNA: TGTGCCAGCAGCCCGGACAGCATTCTCTATGGCTACACCTTC; CDR3: CASSPDSILYGYTF
size: .; J: TRBJ2-1; D: TRBD1; V: TRBV5-1; DNA: TGCGCCAGCAGCAGCCGGGGACAGGCAGACAATGAGCAGTTCTTC; CDR3: CASSSRGQADNEQFF
size: .; J: TRBJ2-5; D: .; V: TRBV5-1; DNA: TGCGCCAGCAGCCAAACTGGGGTGCTCGGAGAGACCCAGTACTTC; CDR3: CASSQTGVLGETQYF
size: .; J: TRBJ2-2; D: TRBD1; V: TRBV18; DNA: TGTGCCAGCTCACCCCAGGACAGGGGATCCGGGGAGCTGTTTTTT; CDR3: CASSPQDRGSGELFF
size: .; J: TRBJ2-3; D: .; V: TRBV30; DNA: TGTGCCTGCCCTGTATGGGGGCCTACAGATACGCAGTATTTT; CDR3: CACPVWGPTDTQYF
size: .; J: TRBJ1-5; D: .; V: TRBV29-1; DNA: TGCAGGTCCAACGCCCCGGGGACCCCAGGCCCCGGCAATCAGCCCCAGCATTTT; CDR3: CRSNAPGTPGPGNQPQHF
size: .; J: TRBJ2-2; D: TRBD2; V: TRBV5-6; DNA: TGTGCCAGCAGCTGGGGACCATCGGGGGGACCCACCGGGGAGCTGTTTTTT; CDR3: CASSWGPSGGPTGELFF
size: .; J: TRBJ2-3; D: .; V: TRBV19; DNA: TGTGCCAGTAGGGTTACAGATACGCAGTATTTT; CDR3: CASRVTDTQYF
size: .; J: TRBJ2-2; D: .; V: TRBV4-2; DNA: TGTGCCAGCAGCCCGAATCCGGATGGAGCGGGTGGGACCGGGGAGCTGTTTTTT; CDR3: CASSPNPDGAGGTGELFF
size: .; J: TRBJ2-3; D: .; V: TRBV7-2; DNA: TGTGCCAGCAGCTTAGGGCCCCCGGGGTGGACGCAGTATTTT; CDR3: CASSLGPPGWTQYF
size: .; J: TRBJ1-3; D: TRBD1; V: TRBV6-1; DNA: TGTGCCACCGAGGACAGGGCTGGAAACACCATATATTTT; CDR3: CATEDRAGNTIYF
size: .; J: TRBJ1-1; D: .; V: TRBV6-1; DNA: TGTGCCAGCAGTGGAGAGGACAAGAAAAAAGCTTTCTTT; CDR3: CASSGEDKKKAFF
size: .; J: TRBJ2-3; D: .; V: TRBV5-4; DNA: TGTGCCAGCAGCTTGGAACTAGGGCCCACAGATACGCAGTATTTT; CDR3: CASSLELGPTDTQYF
size: .; J: TRBJ1-5; D: .; V: TRBV15; DNA: TGTGCCACCAGCTTCGACAGGCTGAATCAGCCCCAGCATTTT; CDR3: CATSFDRLNQPQHF
size: .; J: TRBJ1-4; D: .; V: TRBV6-5; DNA: TGTGCCAGCACCCGCGACCCCCGATCCAATGAAAAACTGTTTTTT; CDR3: CASTRDPRSNEKLFF
size: .; J: TRBJ1-1; D: .; V: TRBV18; DNA: TGTGCCAGCTCGCCTCGGGTCCTTTCGGAAGCTTTCTTT; CDR3: CASSPRVLSEAFF
size: few; J: TRBJ1-1; D: .; V: TRBV5-6; DNA: .; CDR3: CASSSLDKNTEAFF
size: .; J: TRBJ2-1; D: TRBD2; V: TRBV7-2; DNA: TGTGCCAGCAGCTTAACCTCCGGGGGGGCGTACAATGAGCAGTTCTTC; CDR3: CASSLTSGGAYNEQFF
size: .; J: TRBJ1-1; D: TRBD1; V: TRBV29-1; DNA: TGCAGCGTTCTGTTCGGGGACAGTACCCGGAGAACTGAAGCTTTCTTT; CDR3: CSVLFGDSTRRTEAFF
size: few; J: TRBJ1-5; D: .; V: TRBV19; DNA: TGTGCCTCCCATGGGGGTTGGGGCAATCAGCCCCAGCATTTT; CDR3: CASHGGWGNQPQHF
size: large; J: TRBJ2-1; D: .; V: TRBV20-1; DNA: TGCAGTGCTAGACTGGTGAATGAGCAGTTCTTC; CDR3: CSARLVNEQFF